One sample yielded the 2 T cell receptor beta chains listed below, sequenced in a study of T cell responses to AZD1222 COVID-19 vaccine. Sequenced by immunoSEQ multiplex PCR; TCRdb stores in-frame clones only, minus some. The table has about 110,000 clones, 80% to 90% seen once. Sequences were derived from peripheral blood, sampled 28 days after the second AZD1222 dose. All receptors come from an adult who received the AZD1222 COVID-19 vaccine.

The J gene is TRBJ2-2, the V gene TRBV11-3, with D unclear. Germline CDR1 reads SGHNT; CDR2 reads YENEEA. This CDR3 has 14 amino acids. V was trimmed by 0 bases and J by 6 bases, leaving 8 bases between them. CDR3 amino acids: CASSLDLWSGELFF. In nucleotides, the CDR3 is TGTGCCAGCAGCTTAGATCTTTGGTCCGGGGAGCTGTTTTTT.

The J gene is TRBJ1-2, the V gene TRBV29-1, with D possibly matching TRBD1 (5 bases). Looked up from germline, CDR1 is SQVTM and CDR2 is ANQGSEA. V lost 0 bases and J lost 8, with 13 bases in between. The CDR3 extends over 13 amino acids. This chain's CDR3 is CSVEDKVGVGYTF. The CDR3, as DNA: TGCAGCGTTGAAGATAAGGTGGGGGTAGGCTACACCTTC.